This entry concerns a single TCR beta chain. This CDR3 is built from 16 residues. CDR1 and CDR2 from the germline V gene are SGHAT and FQNNGV. V lost 5 bases, J lost 5 bases, and 11 bases stayed unmatched. These data come from a study of shared clonotypes between healthy human individuals. Study as a whole: Each donor had three CD4 naive, three CD4 memory, two CD8 naive and one CD8 memory plate.

TCRdb's table, derived via immunoSEQ multiplex PCR, lists solely in-frame clones and lacks some. Of about 1 million clones listed, 65% to 80% were seen once; the top ten hold 1.2% to 1.5%. The chain links TRBV11-2 to TRBJ2-5; TRBD2 matches 10 bases. The receptor's source is a man aged 18 to 30 in good health. The sample comprised memory CD4+ T cells sorted from blood. Described subset: CD45RA-negative fraction. The CDR3 region has the DNA TGTGCCAGCAGCCGAGGTGCTAGCGGGAGTATGGAGACCCAGTACTTC. Residues: CASSRGASGSMETQYF.